A selection of T cell receptor beta chains follows, all from one sample in a study of long-term antiretroviral therapy in people with HIV. Sequenced by immunoSEQ multiplex PCR; TCRdb stores in-frame clones only, minus some. Here the sample spans tens of thousands of clones, about 88% being singletons. The starting material was unsorted PBMCs, obtained just over 2.7 years before starting antiretroviral therapy. The receptors were gathered from a woman between 25 and 40 years old with HIV. The CDR3 runs from the conserved cysteine through the conserved F or W. The D gene is left open where the match is weak. Rows give clone size only sometimes, using once, few, many, or a class for an expanded clone.

D: TRBD2; J: TRBJ2-1; V: TRBV5-1; size: -; DNA: TGCGCCAGCAGCCCTGGAGGACTAGCGGCCGGAAATGAGCAGTTCTTC; CDR3: CASSPGGLAAGNEQFF
D: TRBD1; J: TRBJ1-2; V: TRBV6-5; size: few; DNA: TGTGCCAGCAGACTCGCAGGGGGCCTCAACTATGGCTACACCTTC; CDR3: CASRLAGGLNYGYTF
D: TRBD1; J: TRBJ1-5; V: TRBV30; size: -; DNA: TGTGCCTGGGAACAGGGGGCGAATCAGCCCCAGCATTTT; CDR3: CAWEQGANQPQHF
D: -; J: TRBJ2-1; V: TRBV27; size: once; DNA: TGTGCCAGCAGTTTAGGCAGGGGAGTCGAGCAGTTCTTC; CDR3: CASSLGRGVEQFF
D: TRBD2; J: TRBJ2-1; V: TRBV9; size: -; DNA: TGTGCCAGCAGCCCCTTAGCGGGGGGAGTGAATGAGCAGTTCTTC; CDR3: CASSPLAGGVNEQFF
D: -; J: TRBJ1-4; V: TRBV6-5; size: -; DNA: TGTGCCAGCAGTTACTCAGCAGGGAGGGGTGAAAAACTGTTTTTT; CDR3: CASSYSAGRGEKLFF
D: -; J: TRBJ1-1; V: TRBV19; size: -; DNA: TGTGCCAGTAGTATAAGGGCCAACGCGGCAAACACTGAAGCTTTCTTT; CDR3: CASSIRANAANTEAFF
D: -; J: TRBJ2-4; V: TRBV2; size: -; DNA: TGTGCCAGCCTGGCATCCCCAAAGGGCATTCAGTACTTC; CDR3: CASLASPKGIQYF
D: -; J: TRBJ2-3; V: TRBV29-1; size: -; DNA: TGCAGCGTTGAAGATGGGCAGACCACAGATACGCAGTATTTT; CDR3: CSVEDGQTTDTQYF
D: -; J: TRBJ1-6; V: TRBV2; size: few; DNA: TGTGCCAGCAGCGAGACCTCTTCACCCCTCCACTTT; CDR3: CASSETSSPLHF
D: TRBD1; J: TRBJ1-4; V: TRBV7-6; size: -; DNA: TGTGCCAGCAGCCCAGGTGATGGGGACAGGATCCTTGAAAAACTGTTTTTT; CDR3: CASSPGDGDRILEKLFF
D: -; J: TRBJ1-2; V: TRBV15; size: -; DNA: TGTGCCACCAGCAGAGATCAAGGCAGGGGCCGGAATGGCTACACCTTC; CDR3: CATSRDQGRGRNGYTF
D: -; J: TRBJ1-2; V: TRBV6-1; size: once; DNA: TGTGCCAGCATCCCACAGGCGATGAACTATGGCTACACCTTC; CDR3: CASIPQAMNYGYTF
D: -; J: TRBJ1-2; V: TRBV7-2; size: -; DNA: TGTGCCAGCAGCTTTGGGGGTTTACGAGGCTACACCTTC; CDR3: CASSFGGLRGYTF
D: -; J: TRBJ1-5; V: TRBV25-1; size: -; DNA: TGTGCCAGCAGTTCAGGCCCCCAACCCCAGCATTTT; CDR3: CASSSGPQPQHF
D: TRBD1; J: TRBJ1-2; V: TRBV2; size: -; DNA: TGTGCCAGCACCCAGACAGGGGAACTTGGCTACACCTTC; CDR3: CASTQTGELGYTF
D: TRBD1; J: TRBJ2-5; V: TRBV6-6; size: -; DNA: TGTGCCAGCAGTTACCAGGGACAGTCAAGAGAGACCCAGTACTTC; CDR3: CASSYQGQSRETQYF
D: -; J: TRBJ1-2; V: TRBV7-5; size: -; DNA: TGTGTCAGAAGATTAAATTTGGGGTTATCGGGACAGGGTCCCTATGGCTACACCTTC; CDR3: CVRRLNLGLSGQGPYGYTF
D: -; J: TRBJ2-5; V: TRBV9; size: -; DNA: TGTGCCAGCAGCGTAGGCGGGGTCCAAGAGACCCAGTACTTC; CDR3: CASSVGGVQETQYF
D: TRBD1; J: TRBJ1-2; V: TRBV5-4; size: -; DNA: TGTGCCAGCAGCCCCGACAGGGGGTTTGGCTACACCTTC; CDR3: CASSPDRGFGYTF
D: TRBD2; J: TRBJ2-3; V: TRBV5-6; size: -; DNA: TGTGCCAGCAGCTTGTCGCCCAGCGGGGGGGCAAGGGTCACGCAGTATTTT; CDR3: CASSLSPSGGARVTQYF
D: -; J: TRBJ2-3; V: TRBV4-2; size: once; DNA: TGTGCCAGCAGCGAAACCTCCATGGGTACGCAGTATTTT; CDR3: CASSETSMGTQYF
D: -; J: TRBJ1-1; V: TRBV5-6; size: -; DNA: TGTGCCAGCAGCTGGCGGGGGACTGATAGGAACACTGAAGCTTTCTTT; CDR3: CASSWRGTDRNTEAFF
D: TRBD1; J: TRBJ2-5; V: TRBV7-8; size: few; DNA: TGTGCCAGCAGCTTGTTAACAGGGGGCGGAGAGACCCAGTACTTC; CDR3: CASSLLTGGGETQYF
D: -; J: TRBJ2-3; V: TRBV30; size: once; DNA: TGTGCCTGGAGTGCACGCGGCGGTAGCACAGATACGCAGTATTTT; CDR3: CAWSARGGSTDTQYF
D: -; J: TRBJ1-1; V: TRBV7-2; size: few; DNA: TGTGCCAGCAGCTTAATTGGGGACAACACTGAAGCTTTCTTT; CDR3: CASSLIGDNTEAFF
D: TRBD2; J: TRBJ2-7; V: TRBV6-4; size: -; DNA: TGTGCCAGCAGTGTCCGGGGGGATGGCGCCTACGAGCAGTACTTC; CDR3: CASSVRGDGAYEQYF
D: TRBD1; J: TRBJ2-1; V: TRBV28; size: -; DNA: TGTGCCAGCGCCCGCGGTGAGGGGGCCTACTTAAATGAGCAGTTCTTC; CDR3: CASARGEGAYLNEQFF
D: -; J: TRBJ2-2; V: TRBV9; size: -; DNA: TGTGCCAGCAGCGTACGAGGGGACACCGGGGAGCTGTTTTTT; CDR3: CASSVRGDTGELFF
D: -; J: TRBJ1-5; V: TRBV18; size: once; DNA: TGTGCCAGCTCACCGGGAATCGGCAATCAGCCCCAGCATTTT; CDR3: CASSPGIGNQPQHF
D: -; J: TRBJ2-3; V: TRBV30; size: -; DNA: TGTGCCTGGAGTGTTGCAGTTGATACGCAGTATTTT; CDR3: CAWSVAVDTQYF
D: -; J: TRBJ2-3; V: TRBV5-1; size: -; DNA: TGCGCCAGCAGCCTCTCGGCGCAGATAGGTACGCAGTATTTT; CDR3: CASSLSAQIGTQYF
D: TRBD2; J: TRBJ2-5; V: TRBV11-2; size: once; DNA: TGTGCCAGCAGCCGTGGGGTTAGCGGGGGGCAGACCCAGTACTTC; CDR3: CASSRGVSGGQTQYF
D: -; J: TRBJ2-2; V: TRBV6-5; size: -; DNA: TGTGCCAGCAGTTACTCGTCCGGGCTTAACACCGGGGAGCTGTTTTTT; CDR3: CASSYSSGLNTGELFF
D: TRBD2; J: TRBJ2-5; V: TRBV5-1; size: -; DNA: TGCGCCAGCAGCTTGGCGGCTAGCGGGGGGTTATACCAAGAGACCCAGTACTTC; CDR3: CASSLAASGGLYQETQYF
D: TRBD2; J: TRBJ2-1; V: TRBV18; size: -; DNA: TGTGCCAGCTCACCGTTAGCGGGGGGTCCTCATCTACACAATGAGCAGTTCTTC; CDR3: CASSPLAGGPHLHNEQFF
D: -; J: TRBJ2-7; V: TRBV5-6; size: -; DNA: TGTGCCAGCAGCTCAACTGGGGCAGGAATGAGGTACGAGCAGTACTTC; CDR3: CASSSTGAGMRYEQYF
D: -; J: TRBJ1-2; V: TRBV6-5; size: -; DNA: TGTGCCAGCAGCAATATGGGGGCCGGCGGCTATGGCTACACCTTC; CDR3: CASSNMGAGGYGYTF